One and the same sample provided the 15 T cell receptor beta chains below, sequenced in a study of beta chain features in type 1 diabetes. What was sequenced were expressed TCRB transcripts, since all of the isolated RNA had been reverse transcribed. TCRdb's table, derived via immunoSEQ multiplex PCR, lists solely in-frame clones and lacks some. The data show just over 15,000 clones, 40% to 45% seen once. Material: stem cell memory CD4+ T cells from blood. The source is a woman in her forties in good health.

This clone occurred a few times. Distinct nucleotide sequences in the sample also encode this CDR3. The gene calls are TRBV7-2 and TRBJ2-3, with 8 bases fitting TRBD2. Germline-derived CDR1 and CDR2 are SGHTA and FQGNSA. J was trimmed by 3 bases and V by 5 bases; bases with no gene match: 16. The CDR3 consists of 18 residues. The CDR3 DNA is TGTGCCAGCAGCCGTAGGTCACCGGGACTAGGTATAACAGATACGCAGTATTTT. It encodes CASSRRSPGLGITDTQYF.

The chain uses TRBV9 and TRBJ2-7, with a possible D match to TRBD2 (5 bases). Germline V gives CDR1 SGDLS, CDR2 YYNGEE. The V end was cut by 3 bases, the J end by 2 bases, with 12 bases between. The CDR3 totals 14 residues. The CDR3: CASSGRTSPYEQYF. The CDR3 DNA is TGTGCCAGCAGCGGCCGGACTTCTCCCTACGAGCAGTACTTC.

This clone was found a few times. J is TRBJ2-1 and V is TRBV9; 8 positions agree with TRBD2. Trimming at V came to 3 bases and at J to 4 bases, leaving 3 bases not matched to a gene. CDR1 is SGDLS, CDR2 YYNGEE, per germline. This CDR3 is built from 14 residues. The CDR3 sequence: CASSAGTSYNEQFF. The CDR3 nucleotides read TGTGCCAGCAGCGCCGGGACTAGTTACAATGAGCAGTTCTTC. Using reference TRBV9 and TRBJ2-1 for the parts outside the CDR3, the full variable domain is DSGVTQTPKHLITATGQRVTLRCSPRSGDLSVYWYQQSLDQGLQFLIQYYNGEERAKGNILERFSAQQFPDLHSELNLSSLELGDSALYFCASSAGTSYNEQFFGPGTRLTVL.

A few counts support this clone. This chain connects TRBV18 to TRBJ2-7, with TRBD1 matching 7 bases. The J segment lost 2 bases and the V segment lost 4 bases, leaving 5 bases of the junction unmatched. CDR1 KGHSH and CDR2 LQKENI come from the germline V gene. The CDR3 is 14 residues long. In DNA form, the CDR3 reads TGTGCCAGCTCACGGGGCAGGGGGACCTACGAGCAGTACTTC. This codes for CASSRGRGTYEQYF. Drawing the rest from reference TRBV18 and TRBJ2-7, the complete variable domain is NAGVMQNPRHLVRRRGQEARLRCSPMKGHSHVYWYRQLPEEGLKFMVYLQKENIIDESGMPKERFSAEFPKEGPSILRIQQVVRGDSAAYFCASSRGRGTYEQYFGPGTRLTVT.

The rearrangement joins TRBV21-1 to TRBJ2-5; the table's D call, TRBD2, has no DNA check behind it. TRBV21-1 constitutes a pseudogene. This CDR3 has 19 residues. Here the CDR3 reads CASSKALKTSGGTQETQYF. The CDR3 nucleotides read TGTGCCAGCAGCAAAGCGCTGAAGACTAGCGGGGGAACACAAGAGACCCAGTACTTC.

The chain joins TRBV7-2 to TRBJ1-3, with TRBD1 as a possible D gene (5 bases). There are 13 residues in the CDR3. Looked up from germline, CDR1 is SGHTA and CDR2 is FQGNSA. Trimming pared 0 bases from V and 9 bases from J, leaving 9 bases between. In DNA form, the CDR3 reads TGTGCCAGCAGCTTAGCCGGGGGTAGCACCATATATTTT. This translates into CASSLAGGSTIYF.

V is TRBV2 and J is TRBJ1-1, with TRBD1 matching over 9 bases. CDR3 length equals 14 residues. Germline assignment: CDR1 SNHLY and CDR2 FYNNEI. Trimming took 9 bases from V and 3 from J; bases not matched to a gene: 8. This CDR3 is CARASGQGHTEAFF. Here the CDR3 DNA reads TGTGCCAGGGCTTCCGGACAGGGGCACACTGAAGCTTTCTTT.

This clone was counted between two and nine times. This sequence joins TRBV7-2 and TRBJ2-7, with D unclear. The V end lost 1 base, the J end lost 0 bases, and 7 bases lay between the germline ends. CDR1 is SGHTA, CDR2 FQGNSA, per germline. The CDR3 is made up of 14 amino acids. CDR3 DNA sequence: TGTGCCAGCAGCTTAGAGGAGAGCTCCTACGAGCAGTACTTC. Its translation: CASSLEESSYEQYF.

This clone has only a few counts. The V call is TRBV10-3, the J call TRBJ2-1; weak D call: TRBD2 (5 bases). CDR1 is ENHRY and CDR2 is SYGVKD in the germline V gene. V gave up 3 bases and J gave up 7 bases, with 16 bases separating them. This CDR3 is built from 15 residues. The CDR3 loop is CAISERGEGWNEQFF. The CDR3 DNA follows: TGTGCCATCAGTGAACGGGGTGAGGGTTGGAATGAGCAGTTCTTC.

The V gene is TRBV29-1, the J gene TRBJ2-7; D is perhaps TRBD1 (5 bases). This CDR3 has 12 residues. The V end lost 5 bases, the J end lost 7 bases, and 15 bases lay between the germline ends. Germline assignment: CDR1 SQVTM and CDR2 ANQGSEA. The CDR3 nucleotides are TGCAGCGTTAAGACAGATCGCCGGGAGCAGTACTTC. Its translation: CSVKTDRREQYF.

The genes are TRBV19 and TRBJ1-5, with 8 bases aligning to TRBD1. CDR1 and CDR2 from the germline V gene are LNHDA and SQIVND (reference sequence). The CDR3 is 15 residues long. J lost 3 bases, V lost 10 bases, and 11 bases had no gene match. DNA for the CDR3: TGTGCCACCAATCCGACAGGGGTTGCCAATCAGCCCCAGCATTTT. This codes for CATNPTGVANQPQHF. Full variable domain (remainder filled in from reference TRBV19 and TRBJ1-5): DGGITQSPKYLFRKEGQNVTLSCEQNLNHDAMYWYRQDPGQGLRLIYYSQIVNDFQKGDIAEGYSVSREKKESFPLTVTSAQKNPTAFYLCATNPTGVANQPQHFGDGTRLSIL.

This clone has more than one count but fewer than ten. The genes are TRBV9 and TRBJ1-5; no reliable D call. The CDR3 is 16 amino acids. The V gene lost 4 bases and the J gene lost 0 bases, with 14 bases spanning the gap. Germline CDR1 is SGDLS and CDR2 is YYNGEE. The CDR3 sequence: CASSPQEGHSNQPQHF. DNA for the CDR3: TGTGCCAGCAGCCCGCAGGAAGGTCATAGCAATCAGCCCCAGCATTTT.

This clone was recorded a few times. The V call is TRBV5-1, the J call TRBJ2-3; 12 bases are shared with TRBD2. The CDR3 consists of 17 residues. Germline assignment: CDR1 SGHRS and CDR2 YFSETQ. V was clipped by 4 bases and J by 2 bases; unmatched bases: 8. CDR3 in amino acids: CASSHRLAGVPTDTQYF. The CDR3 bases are TGCGCCAGCAGCCACAGACTAGCGGGGGTCCCCACAGATACGCAGTATTTT. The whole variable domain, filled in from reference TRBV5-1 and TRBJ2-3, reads KAGVTQTPRYLIKTRGQQVTLSCSPISGHRSVSWYQQTPGQGLQFLFEYFSETQRNKGNFPGRFSGRQFSNSRSEMNVSTLELGDSALYLCASSHRLAGVPTDTQYFGPGTRLTVL.

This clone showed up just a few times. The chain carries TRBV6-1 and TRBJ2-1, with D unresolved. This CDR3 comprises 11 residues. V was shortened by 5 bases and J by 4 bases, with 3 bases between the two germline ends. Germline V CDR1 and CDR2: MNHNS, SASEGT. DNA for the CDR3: TGTGCCAGCAGTCCGTACAATGAGCAGTTCTTC. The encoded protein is CASSPYNEQFF.

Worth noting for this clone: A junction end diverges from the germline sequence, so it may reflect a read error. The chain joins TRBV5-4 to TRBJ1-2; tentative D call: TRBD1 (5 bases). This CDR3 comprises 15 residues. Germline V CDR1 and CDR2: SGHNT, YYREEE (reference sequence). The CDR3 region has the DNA TGCGCCAGCAGCCACCAAGGGCAGGGAGGCGATGGCTACACCTTC. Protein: CASSHQGQGGDGYTF.